Described below is a single T cell receptor (beta chain) sequence and its context. The antigen is undetermined. For CDR3 and TCR beta VDJ profiling, genomic DNA was the template used. One entry per CDR3 protein, called by TCRdb with MiXCR from the reads. Here the sample spans some 220,000 distinct CDR3 sequences, 30% to 40% being singletons. The data derive from a study of CD8+CD57+ T cells in acquired aplastic anemia. Study information: In CD4+ cells, healthy donors produced an average of roughly 11 million reads.

In germline, CDR1 is MNHEY, CDR2 SVGAGI. The CDR3 is made up of 15 amino acids. V lost 0 bases and J lost 2, with 10 bases in between. Overall study results and limits: Patients and controls shared nearly 30 CD8+ CDR3 sequences, which appeared highly expressed in patients and within their immunodominant clones.

The chain uses TRBV6-5 and TRBJ1-2, with D possibly being TRBD1 (6 bases). Sequences were obtained from sorted CD4+, CD8+, or CD8+CD57+ T cells (not recorded which) from PBMCs. This TCR was sampled from a human donor in good health, serving as a control. The CDR3 is CASSYSSGQNYGYTF. CDR3 nucleotide sequence: TGTGCCAGCAGTTACTCCTCCGGACAGAACTATGGCTACACCTTC.